The 2 T cell receptor beta chains presented below share a single source sample, sequenced in a study of T cell responses to AZD1222 COVID-19 vaccine. The method was immunoSEQ multiplex PCR; TCRdb's version includes in-frame clones alone and lacks a portion of them. The data show roughly 140,000 clones, around 89% seen once. Sequenced here: peripheral blood, sampled on day 0 of MenACWY control vaccination. Receptor source: an adult in good health.

This clone was picked up one time. J is TRBJ2-7 and V is TRBV10-3, with D possibly matching TRBD1 (7 bases). The germline CDR1 and CDR2 sequences are ENHRY and SYGVKD. This CDR3 region has 16 residues. V shed 0 bases and J shed 3 bases, with 15 bases lying between them. The CDR3 spells CAISESWAGGNYEQYF. The CDR3 nucleotides read TGTGCCATCAGTGAGTCATGGGCAGGGGGGAACTACGAGCAGTACTTC.

The genes are TRBV6-1 and TRBJ1-2; weak D call: TRBD1 (5 bases). CDR3 length equals 14 residues. V was shortened by 3 bases and J by 3 bases, with 11 bases between the two germline ends. Germline-derived CDR1 and CDR2 are MNHNS and SASEGT. The CDR3 DNA follows: TGTGCCAGCAGTGACCACCGCAGGGACTATGGCTACACCTTC. It specifies CASSDHRRDYGYTF.